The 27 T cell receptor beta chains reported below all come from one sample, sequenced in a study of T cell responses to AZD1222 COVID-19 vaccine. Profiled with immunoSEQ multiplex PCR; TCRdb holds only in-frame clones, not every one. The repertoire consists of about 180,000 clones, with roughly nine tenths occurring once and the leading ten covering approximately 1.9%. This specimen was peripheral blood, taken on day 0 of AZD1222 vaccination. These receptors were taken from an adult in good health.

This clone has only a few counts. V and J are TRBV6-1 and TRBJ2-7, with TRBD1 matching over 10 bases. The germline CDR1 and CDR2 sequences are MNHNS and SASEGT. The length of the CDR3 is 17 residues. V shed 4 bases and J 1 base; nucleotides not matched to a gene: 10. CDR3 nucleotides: TGTGCCAGCAGTGCAGCGTCCGGGACAGGGGTTTCCTACGAGCAGTACTTC. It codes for CASSAASGTGVSYEQYF.

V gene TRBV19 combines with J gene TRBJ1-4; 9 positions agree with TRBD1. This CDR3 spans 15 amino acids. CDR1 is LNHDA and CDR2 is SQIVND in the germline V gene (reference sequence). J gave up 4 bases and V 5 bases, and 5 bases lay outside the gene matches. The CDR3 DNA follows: TGTGCCAGTAGTGCGGGACAGGGCGGTAATGAAAAACTGTTTTTT. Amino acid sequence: CASSAGQGGNEKLFF.

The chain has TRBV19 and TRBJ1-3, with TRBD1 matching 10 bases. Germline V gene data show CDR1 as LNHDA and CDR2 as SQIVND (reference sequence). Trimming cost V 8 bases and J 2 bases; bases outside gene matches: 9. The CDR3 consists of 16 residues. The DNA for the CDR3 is TGTGCCAGTGTTACAAGACAGGGGGCTGCTGGAAACACCATATATTTT. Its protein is CASVTRQGAAGNTIYF.

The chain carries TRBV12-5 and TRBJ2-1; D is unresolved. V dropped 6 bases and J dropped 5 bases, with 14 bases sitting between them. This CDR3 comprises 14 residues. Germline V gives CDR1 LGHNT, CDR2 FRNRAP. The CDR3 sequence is CASGPFTEDNEQFF. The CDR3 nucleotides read TGTGCTAGTGGACCCTTCACAGAAGACAATGAGCAGTTCTTC.

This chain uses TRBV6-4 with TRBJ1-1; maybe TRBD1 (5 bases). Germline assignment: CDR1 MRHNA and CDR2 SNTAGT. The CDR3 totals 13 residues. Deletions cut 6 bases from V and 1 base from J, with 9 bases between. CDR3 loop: CASRDTPNTEAFF. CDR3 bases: TGTGCCAGCAGGGACACCCCGAACACTGAAGCTTTCTTT.

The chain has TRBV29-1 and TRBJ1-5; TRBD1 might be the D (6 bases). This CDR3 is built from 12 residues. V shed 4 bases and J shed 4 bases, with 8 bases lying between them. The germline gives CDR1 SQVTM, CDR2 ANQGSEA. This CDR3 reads CSVGQGNQPQHF. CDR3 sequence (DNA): TGCAGCGTTGGGCAGGGGAATCAGCCCCAGCATTTT.

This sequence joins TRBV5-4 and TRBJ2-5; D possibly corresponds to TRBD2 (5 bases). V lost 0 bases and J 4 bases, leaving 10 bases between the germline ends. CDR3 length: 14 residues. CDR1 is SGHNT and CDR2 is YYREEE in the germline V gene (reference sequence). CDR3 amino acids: CASSLERGGETQYF. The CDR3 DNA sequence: TGTGCCAGCAGCTTGGAACGAGGAGGAGAGACCCAGTACTTC.

Here the CDR3 reads CASRTSYEQYF. The CDR3, as DNA: TGTGCCAGCAGGACAAGCTACGAGCAGTACTTC. V and J are TRBV11-2 and TRBJ2-7; D not certain. Germline lookup yields CDR1 SGHAT and CDR2 FQNNGV. Trimming left V 6 bases short and J 3 bases short, with 6 bases between. The CDR3 is made up of 11 amino acids.

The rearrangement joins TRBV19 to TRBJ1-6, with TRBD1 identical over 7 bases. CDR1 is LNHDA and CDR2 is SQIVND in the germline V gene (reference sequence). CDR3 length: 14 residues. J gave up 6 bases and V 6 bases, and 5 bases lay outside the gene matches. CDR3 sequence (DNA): TGTGCCAGTAGCAGAAGGGACAGTAATTCACCCCTCCACTTT. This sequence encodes CASSRRDSNSPLHF. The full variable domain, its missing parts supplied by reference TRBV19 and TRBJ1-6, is DGGITQSPKYLFRKEGQNVTLSCEQNLNHDAMYWYRQDPGQGLRLIYYSQIVNDFQKGDIAEGYSVSREKKESFPLTVTSAQKNPTAFYLCASSRRDSNSPLHFGNGTRLTVT.

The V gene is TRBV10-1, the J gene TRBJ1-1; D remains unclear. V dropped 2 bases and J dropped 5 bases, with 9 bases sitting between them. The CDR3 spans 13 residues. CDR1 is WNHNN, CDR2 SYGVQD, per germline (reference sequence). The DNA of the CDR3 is TGCGCCAGCAGTGAGGGGCCTCGGACTGAAGCTTTCTTT. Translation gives CASSEGPRTEAFF.

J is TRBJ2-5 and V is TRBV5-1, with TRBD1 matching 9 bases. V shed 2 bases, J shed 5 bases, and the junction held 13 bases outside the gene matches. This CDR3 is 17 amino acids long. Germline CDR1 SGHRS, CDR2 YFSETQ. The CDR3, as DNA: TGCGCCAGCAGCTTAGGGACAGGGTCCCTTGACGCGGAGACCCAGTACTTC. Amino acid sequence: CASSLGTGSLDAETQYF.

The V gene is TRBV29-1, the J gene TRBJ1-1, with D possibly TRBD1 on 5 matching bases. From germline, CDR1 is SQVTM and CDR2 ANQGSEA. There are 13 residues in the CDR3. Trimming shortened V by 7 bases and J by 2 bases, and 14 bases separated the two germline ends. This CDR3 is CSGGIFGNTEAFF. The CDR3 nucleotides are TGCAGCGGGGGGATTTTTGGAAACACTGAAGCTTTCTTT.

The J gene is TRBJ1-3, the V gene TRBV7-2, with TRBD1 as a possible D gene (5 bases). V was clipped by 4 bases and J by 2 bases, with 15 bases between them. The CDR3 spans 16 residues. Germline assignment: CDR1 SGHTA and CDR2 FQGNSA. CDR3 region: CASSSPRGSAGNTIYF. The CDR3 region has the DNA TGTGCCAGCAGCTCCCCGCGGGGGTCTGCTGGAAACACCATATATTTT.

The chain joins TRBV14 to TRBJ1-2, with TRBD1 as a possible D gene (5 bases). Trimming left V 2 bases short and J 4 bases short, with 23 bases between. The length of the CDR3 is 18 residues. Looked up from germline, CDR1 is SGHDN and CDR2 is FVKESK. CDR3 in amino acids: CASSQRATPEGLGYGYTF. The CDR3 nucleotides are TGTGCCAGCAGCCAAAGGGCAACTCCTGAGGGACTGGGCTATGGCTACACCTTC.

CDR3 sequence: CASSLNPQGGETQYF. CDR3 DNA: TGTGCCAGCAGCTTAAATCCCCAGGGTGGAGAGACCCAGTACTTC. V is TRBV7-3 and J is TRBJ2-5; D might be TRBD1 (5 bases). Germline CDR1 and CDR2: SGHTA and FQGTGA. This CDR3 has 15 amino acids. The ends were cut back, 1 base at V and 4 bases at J, with 13 bases in the middle. The whole variable domain, remainder taken from reference TRBV7-3 and TRBJ2-5, is GAGVSQTPSNKVTEKGKYVELRCDPISGHTALYWYRQSLGQGPEFLIYFQGTGAADDSGLPNDRFFAVRPEGSVSTLKIQRTERGDSAVYLCASSLNPQGGETQYFGPGTRLLVL.

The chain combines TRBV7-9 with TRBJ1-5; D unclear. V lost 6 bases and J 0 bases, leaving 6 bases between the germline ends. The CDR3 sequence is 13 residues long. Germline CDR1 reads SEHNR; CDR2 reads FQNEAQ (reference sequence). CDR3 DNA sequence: TGTGCCAGCAGGGTGGGTAGCAATCAGCCCCAGCATTTT. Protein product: CASRVGSNQPQHF.

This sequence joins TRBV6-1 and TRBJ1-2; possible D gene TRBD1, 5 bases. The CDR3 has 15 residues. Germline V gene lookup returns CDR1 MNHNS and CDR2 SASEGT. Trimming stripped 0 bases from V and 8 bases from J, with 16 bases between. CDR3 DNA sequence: TGTGCCAGCAGTGAAGCTCCTAGGGGCCCGGAGGGCTACACCTTC. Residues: CASSEAPRGPEGYTF.

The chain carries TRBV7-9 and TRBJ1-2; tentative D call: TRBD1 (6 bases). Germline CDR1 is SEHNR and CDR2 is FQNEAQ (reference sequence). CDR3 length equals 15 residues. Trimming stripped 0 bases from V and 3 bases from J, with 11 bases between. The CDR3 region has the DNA TGTGCCAGCAGCTTAGCAGGGGGTGGAGACTATGGCTACACCTTC. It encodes CASSLAGGGDYGYTF.

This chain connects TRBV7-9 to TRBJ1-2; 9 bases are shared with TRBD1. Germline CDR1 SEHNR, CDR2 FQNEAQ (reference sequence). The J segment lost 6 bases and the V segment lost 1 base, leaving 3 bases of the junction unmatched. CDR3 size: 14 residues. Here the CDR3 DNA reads TGTGCCAGCAGCTTAGGACAGGGGGTGAATGGCTACACCTTC. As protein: CASSLGQGVNGYTF.

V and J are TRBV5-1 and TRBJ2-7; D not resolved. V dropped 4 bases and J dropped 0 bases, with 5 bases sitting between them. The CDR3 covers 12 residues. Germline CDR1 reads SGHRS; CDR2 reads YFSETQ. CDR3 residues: CASSVSSYEQYF. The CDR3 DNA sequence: TGCGCCAGCAGCGTAAGCTCCTACGAGCAGTACTTC. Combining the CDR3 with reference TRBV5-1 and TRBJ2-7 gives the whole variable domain KAGVTQTPRYLIKTRGQQVTLSCSPISGHRSVSWYQQTPGQGLQFLFEYFSETQRNKGNFPGRFSGRQFSNSRSEMNVSTLELGDSALYLCASSVSSYEQYFGPGTRLTVT.

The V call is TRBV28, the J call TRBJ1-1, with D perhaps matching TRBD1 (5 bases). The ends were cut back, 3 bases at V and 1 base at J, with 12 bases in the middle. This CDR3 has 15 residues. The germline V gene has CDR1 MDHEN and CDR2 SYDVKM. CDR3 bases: TGTGCCAGCAGTTTTTCGGGGCTCCCGAACACTGAAGCTTTCTTT. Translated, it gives CASSFSGLPNTEAFF.

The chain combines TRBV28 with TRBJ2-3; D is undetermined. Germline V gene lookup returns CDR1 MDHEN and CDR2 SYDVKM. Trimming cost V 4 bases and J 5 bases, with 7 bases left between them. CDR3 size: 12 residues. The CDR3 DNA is TGTGCCAGCAGTTCGAGGCAAGATACGCAGTATTTT. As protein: CASSSRQDTQYF.

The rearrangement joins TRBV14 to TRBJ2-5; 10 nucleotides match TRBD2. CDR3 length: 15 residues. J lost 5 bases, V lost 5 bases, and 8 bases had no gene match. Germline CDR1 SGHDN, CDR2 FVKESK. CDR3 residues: CASSSGTSVWETQYF. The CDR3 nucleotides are TGTGCCAGCAGCTCCGGGACTAGCGTGTGGGAGACCCAGTACTTC.

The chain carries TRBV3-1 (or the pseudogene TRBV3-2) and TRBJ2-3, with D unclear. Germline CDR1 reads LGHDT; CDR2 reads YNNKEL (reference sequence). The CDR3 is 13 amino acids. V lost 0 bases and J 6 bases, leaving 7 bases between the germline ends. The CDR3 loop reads CASSQDGFDTQYF. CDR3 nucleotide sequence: TGTGCCAGCAGCCAAGACGGCTTCGATACGCAGTATTTT.

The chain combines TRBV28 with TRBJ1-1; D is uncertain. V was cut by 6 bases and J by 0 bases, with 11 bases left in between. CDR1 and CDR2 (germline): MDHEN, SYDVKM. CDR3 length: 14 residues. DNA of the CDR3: TGTGCCAGCAGGCTGACAAACATGAACACTGAAGCTTTCTTT. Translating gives CASRLTNMNTEAFF. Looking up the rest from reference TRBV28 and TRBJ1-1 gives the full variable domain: DVKVTQSSRYLVKRTGEKVFLECVQDMDHENMFWYRQDPGLGLRLIYFSYDVKMKEKGDIPEGYSVSREKKERFSLILESASTNQTSMYLCASRLTNMNTEAFFGQGTRLTVV.

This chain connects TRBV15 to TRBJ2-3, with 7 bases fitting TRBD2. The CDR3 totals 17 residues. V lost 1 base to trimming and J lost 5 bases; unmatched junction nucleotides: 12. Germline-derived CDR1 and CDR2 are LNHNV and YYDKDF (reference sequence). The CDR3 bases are TGTGCCACCAGCAGAGCCGTAGCGGGTCGAGGGGTAGATACGCAGTATTTT. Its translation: CATSRAVAGRGVDTQYF.

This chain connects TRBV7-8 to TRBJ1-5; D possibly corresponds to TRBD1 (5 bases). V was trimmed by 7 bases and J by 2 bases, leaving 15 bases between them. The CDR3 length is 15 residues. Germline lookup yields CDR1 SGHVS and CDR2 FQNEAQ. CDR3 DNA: TGTGCCAGCACCTTGGGGGTGGCGGGCAATCAGCCCCAGCATTTT. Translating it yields CASTLGVAGNQPQHF.